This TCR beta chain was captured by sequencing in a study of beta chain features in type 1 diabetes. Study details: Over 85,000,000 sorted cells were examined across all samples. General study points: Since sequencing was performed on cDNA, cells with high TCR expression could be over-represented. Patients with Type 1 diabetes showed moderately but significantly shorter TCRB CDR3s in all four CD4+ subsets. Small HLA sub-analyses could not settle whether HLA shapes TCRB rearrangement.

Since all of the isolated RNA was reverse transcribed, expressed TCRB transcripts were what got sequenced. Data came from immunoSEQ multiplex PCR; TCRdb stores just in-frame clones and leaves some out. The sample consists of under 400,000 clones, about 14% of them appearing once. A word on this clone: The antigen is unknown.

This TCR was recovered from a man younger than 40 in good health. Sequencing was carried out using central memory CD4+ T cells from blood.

The CDR3 protein is CASSIRAGYNEQFF. CDR3 DNA: TGTGCCAGCAGTATCAGGGCAGGGTACAATGAGCAGTTCTTC. J is TRBJ2-1 and V is TRBV27, with D possibly matching TRBD1 (5 bases). Germline V gene lookup returns CDR1 MNHEY and CDR2 SMNVEV (reference sequence). Trimming took off 5 bases at V and 4 bases at J, with 12 bases between the two ends. The CDR3 contains 14 residues.